Sequencing of this T cell receptor beta chain was carried out in a study of shared clonotypes between healthy human individuals. General study findings and limits: Apart from blood, nothing was sampled; tissue repertoires likely differ.

Genomic DNA of each subset was evenly split across several immunoSEQ plates. Profiling relied on immunoSEQ multiplex PCR, and the TCRdb table lists in-frame clones only, not all of them. The sample lists approximately 2.1 million clones, approximately 95% occurring once. In its sample, this clone was seen a few times. Its antigen remains unidentified. Sequences were obtained from naive CD4+ T cells from PBMCs. Subset here: CD45RA+ positively selected. This receptor was obtained from a man in his late teens or twenties in good health. Some clones in this sample may be carry-over from other donors' samples.

CDR3 nucleotides: TGTGCCAGCAGCCACCATCGCTCGGAGGTACTCCAAGAGACCCAGTACTTC. It specifies CASSHHRSEVLQETQYF. This chain joins TRBV7-9 and TRBJ2-5, with a tentative D call TRBD2 (5 bases). The CDR3 contains 17 residues. The V end lost 5 bases, the J end lost 1 base, and 20 bases lay between the germline ends. Germline-derived CDR1 and CDR2 are SEHNR and FQNEAQ (reference sequence).